These 15 T cell receptor beta chains came from one sample sequenced in a study of shared clonotypes between healthy human individuals. Using immunoSEQ multiplex PCR, the repertoire was profiled, and TCRdb retains in-frame clones only, with some absent. Of approximately 2.3 million clones listed, 80% to 95% are singletons. Sequencing input: naive CD4+ T cells from PBMCs. Subset of the sample: CD45RA+ positively selected. All receptors derive from a young man in good health. Some clones in this sample may be carry-over from other donors' samples.

The rearrangement joins TRBV11-2 to TRBJ2-5; 7 bases match TRBD2. V shed 0 bases and J 5 bases; nucleotides not matched to a gene: 12. The CDR3 contains 17 residues. CDR1 and CDR2 from the germline V gene are SGHAT and FQNNGV. The CDR3 nucleotides read TGTGCCAGCAGCTTAGATAGAGGGGCGGGGGTGATGGAGACCCAGTACTTC. Residues: CASSLDRGAGVMETQYF.

The chain uses TRBV6-1 and TRBJ2-1, with unresolved D. The CDR3 has 11 residues. Trimming cost V 5 bases and J 7 bases, with 6 bases left between them. Germline-derived CDR1 and CDR2 are MNHNS and SASEGT. CDR3 residues: CASSFWNEQFF. In DNA form, the CDR3 reads TGTGCCAGCAGTTTCTGGAATGAGCAGTTCTTC.

The CDR3 DNA sequence: TGTGCCAGCAGTGAGGGTCCGAACTCCTACGAGCAGTACTTC. Residues: CASSEGPNSYEQYF. V usage is TRBV6-1 and J usage is TRBJ2-7; D is unclear. This CDR3 has 14 amino acids. CDR1 and CDR2 (germline): MNHNS, SASEGT. Trimming stripped 3 bases from V and 0 bases from J, with 9 bases between.

This rearrangement joins TRBV28 to TRBJ2-1; possible D gene TRBD1, 5 bases. Germline loops: CDR1 MDHEN, CDR2 SYDVKM. Trimming removed 5 bases at V and 6 bases at J, with 20 bases between. The CDR3 length is 16 residues. The CDR3: CASSLTGTHVGNEQFF. CDR3 nucleotide sequence: TGTGCCAGCAGTCTTACAGGTACACATGTGGGCAATGAGCAGTTCTTC.

This rearrangement joins TRBV7-6 to TRBJ2-7; no firm D call. This CDR3 contains 13 residues. V was trimmed by 4 bases and J by 6 bases, leaving 13 bases between them. CDR1 and CDR2 (germline): SGHVS, FNYEAQ. CDR3 nucleotides: TGTGCCAGCAGCTCGACCCCAAAAGCCGAGCAGTACTTC. Translating it yields CASSSTPKAEQYF.

The chain joins TRBV4-1 to TRBJ1-4; no definite D call. Germline-derived CDR1 and CDR2 are MGHRA and YSYEKL. V was shortened by 2 bases and J by 3 bases, with 10 bases between the two germline ends. This CDR3 is 15 amino acids long. The DNA for the CDR3 is TGCGCCAGCAGCCAATTGGGTTTCCCTAATGAAAAACTGTTTTTT. Translated: CASSQLGFPNEKLFF.

This rearrangement joins TRBV2 to TRBJ1-5, with 8 nucleotides matching TRBD1. CDR3 length: 16 residues. CDR1 and CDR2 (germline): SNHLY, FYNNEI. Unmatched junction bases numbered 12, after V lost 6 bases and J lost 5 bases. The CDR3 DNA reads as TGTGCCAGCAGCCGAGATGGGACAGGCCTCTATCAGCCCCAGCATTTT. Translating gives CASSRDGTGLYQPQHF.

The J gene is TRBJ2-1, the V gene TRBV4-1; perhaps D is TRBD1 or TRBD2 (5 bases each). The CDR3 covers 15 residues. In germline, CDR1 is MGHRA, CDR2 YSYEKL. The germline V and J ends were trimmed by 5 bases and 5 bases, with 16 bases remaining between them. CDR3 protein: CASSVPGRTNNEQFF. Here the CDR3 DNA reads TGCGCCAGCAGCGTACCGGGACGGACGAACAATGAGCAGTTCTTC.

Concerning this clone: One end of the junction does not line up with germline, which may come from a read error. This rearrangement joins TRBV4-3 to TRBJ2-1; D gene unclear. CDR1 and CDR2 from the germline V gene are LGHNA and YSLEER. The CDR3 is 15 amino acids. CDR3 sequence reads: CASSHMVAGNYDQFF. CDR3 in DNA: TGCGCCAGCAGCCACATGGTGGCAGGAAATTATGATCAGTTCTTC.

A remark on this clone: Other DNA sequences in this specimen translate into the identical CDR3. The rearrangement joins TRBV6-5 to TRBJ1-3; unclear D gene. The ends were cut back, 0 bases at V and 3 bases at J, with 6 bases in the middle. The CDR3 spans 14 residues. Germline loops: CDR1 MNHEY, CDR2 SVGAGI. CDR3 in DNA: TGTGCCAGCAGTTACTCGACCAGTGGAAACACCATATATTTT. Its translation: CASSYSTSGNTIYF.

This chain links TRBV2 with TRBJ2-2; D is ambiguous. The CDR3 length is 13 residues. Between the trimmed V and J ends, which lost 5 bases and 0 bases, there was a span of 4 bases. Germline CDR1 SNHLY, CDR2 FYNNEI. The CDR3 spells CASSRPNTGELFF. The DNA for the CDR3 is TGTGCCAGCAGTCGGCCGAACACCGGGGAGCTGTTTTTT.

Notes on this clone: The same CDR3 can be traced to other DNA sequences in this sample. V is TRBV18 and J is TRBJ2-5; D gene uncertain. Germline CDR1 and CDR2: KGHSH and LQKENI. V dropped 3 bases and J dropped 3 bases, with 5 bases sitting between them. The CDR3 consists of 12 residues. CDR3 sequence reads: CASSPQEETQYF. The DNA for the CDR3 is TGTGCCAGCTCACCCCAGGAAGAGACCCAGTACTTC.

The rearrangement joins TRBV12-2 to TRBJ1-5; TRBD1 is taken as the D call from the table, unchecked against the DNA. TRBV12-2 is termed a pseudogene. The CDR3 runs 15 residues. The CDR3 region is CASRTTGNSNQPQHF. The CDR3 DNA reads TGTGCAAGTCGCACGACAGGGAATAGCAATCAGCCCCAGCATTTT.

In DNA form, the CDR3 reads TGTGCCAGCTCCCCCGGAACAGGGGGCGAGTGGGGCTATGGCTACACCTTC. This translates into CASSPGTGGEWGYGYTF. This rearrangement joins TRBV18 to TRBJ1-2; 9 nucleotides match TRBD1. Germline-derived CDR1 and CDR2 are KGHSH and LQKENI. This CDR3 region has 17 residues. V dropped 6 bases and J dropped 4; count of bases not matched to a gene: 15.

The J gene is TRBJ2-7, the V gene TRBV7-2, with TRBD2 matching 9 bases. With 5 bases clipped from V and 6 bases from J, the junction kept 5 bases outside the gene matches. Germline loops: CDR1 SGHTA, CDR2 FQGNSA. This CDR3 contains 13 residues. The CDR3 spells CASSRRTSVEQYF. Written as DNA, the CDR3 is TGTGCCAGCAGCCGTCGGACTAGCGTCGAGCAGTACTTC.